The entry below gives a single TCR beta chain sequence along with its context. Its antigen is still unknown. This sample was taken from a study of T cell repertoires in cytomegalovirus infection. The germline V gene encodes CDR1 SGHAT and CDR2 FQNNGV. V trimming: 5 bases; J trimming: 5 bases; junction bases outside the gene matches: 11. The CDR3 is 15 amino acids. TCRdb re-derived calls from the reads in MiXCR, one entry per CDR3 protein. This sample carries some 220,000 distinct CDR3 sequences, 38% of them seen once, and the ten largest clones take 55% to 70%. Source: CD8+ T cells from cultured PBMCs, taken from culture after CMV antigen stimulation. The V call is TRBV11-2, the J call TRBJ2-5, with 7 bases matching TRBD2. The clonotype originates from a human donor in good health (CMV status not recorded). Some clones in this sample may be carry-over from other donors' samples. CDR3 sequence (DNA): TGTGCCAGCAGCCCGACCCCCGGGAGGCGGGAGACCCAGTACTTC. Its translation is CASSPTPGRRETQYF.